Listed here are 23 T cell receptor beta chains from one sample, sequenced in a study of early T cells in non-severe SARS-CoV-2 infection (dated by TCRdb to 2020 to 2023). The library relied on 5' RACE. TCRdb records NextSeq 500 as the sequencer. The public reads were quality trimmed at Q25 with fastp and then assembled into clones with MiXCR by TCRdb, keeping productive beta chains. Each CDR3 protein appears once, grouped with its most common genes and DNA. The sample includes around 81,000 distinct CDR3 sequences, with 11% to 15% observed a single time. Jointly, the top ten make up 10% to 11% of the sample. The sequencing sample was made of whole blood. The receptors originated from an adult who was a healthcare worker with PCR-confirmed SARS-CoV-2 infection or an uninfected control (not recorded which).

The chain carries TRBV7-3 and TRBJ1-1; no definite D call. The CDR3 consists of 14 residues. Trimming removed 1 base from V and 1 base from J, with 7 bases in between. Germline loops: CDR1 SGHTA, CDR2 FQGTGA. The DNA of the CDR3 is TGTGCCAGCAGCTTAAGAGTGGGGAACACTGAAGCTTTCTTT. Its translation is CASSLRVGNTEAFF.

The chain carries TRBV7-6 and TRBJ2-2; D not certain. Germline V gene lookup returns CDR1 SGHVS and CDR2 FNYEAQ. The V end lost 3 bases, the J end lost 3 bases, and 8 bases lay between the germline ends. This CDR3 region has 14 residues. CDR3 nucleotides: TGTGCCAGCAGCTTCTCAGAAGACACCGGGGAGCTGTTTTTT. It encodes CASSFSEDTGELFF.

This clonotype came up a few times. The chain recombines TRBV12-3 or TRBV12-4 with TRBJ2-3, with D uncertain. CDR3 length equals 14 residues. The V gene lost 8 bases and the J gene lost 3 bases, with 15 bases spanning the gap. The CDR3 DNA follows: TGTGCCAGCCAACATAGGGTGTGGACAGATACGCAGTATTTT. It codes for CASQHRVWTDTQYF.

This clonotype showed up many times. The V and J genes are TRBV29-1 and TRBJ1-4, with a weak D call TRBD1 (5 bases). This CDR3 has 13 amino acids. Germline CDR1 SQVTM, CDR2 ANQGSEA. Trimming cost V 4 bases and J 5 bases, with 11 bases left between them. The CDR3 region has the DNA TGCAGCGTTGGTCGACAGCTGAATGAAAAACTGTTTTTT. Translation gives CSVGRQLNEKLFF.

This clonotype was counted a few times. CDR3 bases: TGCGCCAGCAGCCCGACAGGGCGGACCTACGAGCAGTACTTC. Residues: CASSPTGRTYEQYF. This chain links TRBV5-1 with TRBJ2-7; TRBD1 agrees at 7 bases. Looked up from germline, CDR1 is SGHRS and CDR2 is YFSETQ. The V gene end was trimmed by 4 bases and the J gene end by 2 bases; junction bases not matched to a gene: 6. The CDR3 is 14 residues long.

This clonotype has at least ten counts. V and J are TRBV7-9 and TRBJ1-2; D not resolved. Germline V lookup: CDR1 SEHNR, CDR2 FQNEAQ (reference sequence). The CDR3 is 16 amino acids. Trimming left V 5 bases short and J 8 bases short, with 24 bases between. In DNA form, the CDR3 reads TGTGCCAGCAGCCCGACCGGGGTCTCCCCTATCGGCGGCTACACCTTC. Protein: CASSPTGVSPIGGYTF. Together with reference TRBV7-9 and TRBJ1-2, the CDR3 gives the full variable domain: DTGVSQNPRHKITKRGQNVTFRCDPISEHNRLYWYRQTLGQGPEFLTYFQNEAQLEKSRLLSDRFSAERPKGSFSTLEIQRTEQGDSAMYLCASSPTGVSPIGGYTFGSGTRLTVV.

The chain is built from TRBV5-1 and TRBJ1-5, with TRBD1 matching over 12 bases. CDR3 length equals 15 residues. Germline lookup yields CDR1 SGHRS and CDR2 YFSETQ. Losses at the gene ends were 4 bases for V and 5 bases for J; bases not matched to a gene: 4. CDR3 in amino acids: CASSQGQGADQPQHF. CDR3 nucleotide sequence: TGCGCCAGCAGCCAGGGACAGGGGGCAGATCAGCCCCAGCATTTT.

The CDR3 sequence is CASSLGDRGYEQYF. CDR3 bases: TGTGCCAGCAGTTTAGGGGACAGGGGCTACGAGCAGTACTTC. The rearrangement joins TRBV28 to TRBJ2-7, with 10 nucleotides matching TRBD1. V gave up 2 bases and J gave up 3 bases; unmatched junction bases: 1. Germline V gene lookup returns CDR1 MDHEN and CDR2 SYDVKM. This CDR3 is built from 14 residues. The full variable domain, its missing parts supplied by reference TRBV28 and TRBJ2-7, is DVKVTQSSRYLVKRTGEKVFLECVQDMDHENMFWYRQDPGLGLRLIYFSYDVKMKEKGDIPEGYSVSREKKERFSLILESASTNQTSMYLCASSLGDRGYEQYFGPGTRLTVT.

CDR3 DNA: TGTGCCAGTAGGTCTTCGGGGGGGAAAAACACTGAAGCTTTCTTT. Translated, it gives CASRSSGGKNTEAFF. The J gene is TRBJ1-1, the V gene TRBV19; D possibly corresponds to TRBD1 (5 bases). This CDR3 region has 15 residues. With 6 bases removed from V and 2 bases from J, the gap between germline ends came to 16 bases. The germline V gene has CDR1 LNHDA and CDR2 SQIVND (reference sequence).

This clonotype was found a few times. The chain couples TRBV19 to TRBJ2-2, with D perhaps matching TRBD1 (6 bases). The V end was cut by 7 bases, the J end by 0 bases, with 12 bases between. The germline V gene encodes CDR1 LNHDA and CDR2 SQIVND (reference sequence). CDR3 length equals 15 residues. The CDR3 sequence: CASKEQGTNTGELFF. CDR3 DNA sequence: TGTGCCAGTAAGGAGCAGGGGACGAACACCGGGGAGCTGTTTTTT.

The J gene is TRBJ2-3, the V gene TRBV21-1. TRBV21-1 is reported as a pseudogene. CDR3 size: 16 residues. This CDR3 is CASSKGECNSTDTQYF. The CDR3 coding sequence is TGTGCCAGCAGCAAAGGAGAGTGCAATAGCACAGATACGCAGTATTTT.

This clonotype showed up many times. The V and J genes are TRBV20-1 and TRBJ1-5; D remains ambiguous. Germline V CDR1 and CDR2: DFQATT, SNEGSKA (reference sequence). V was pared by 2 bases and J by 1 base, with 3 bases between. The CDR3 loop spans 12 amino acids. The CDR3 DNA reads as TGCAGTGCTAGAATGAGCAATCAGCCCCAGCATTTT. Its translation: CSARMSNQPQHF.

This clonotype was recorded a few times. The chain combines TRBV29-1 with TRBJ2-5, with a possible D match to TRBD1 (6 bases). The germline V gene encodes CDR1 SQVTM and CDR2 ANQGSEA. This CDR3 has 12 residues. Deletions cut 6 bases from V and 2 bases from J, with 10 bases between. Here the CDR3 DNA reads TGCAGCGTAACAGGGCGTCAAGAGACCCAGTACTTC. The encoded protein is CSVTGRQETQYF. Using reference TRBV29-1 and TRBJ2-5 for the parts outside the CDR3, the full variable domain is SAVISQKPSRDICQRGTSLTIQCQVDSQVTMMFWYRQQPGQSLTLIATANQGSEATYESGFVIDKFPISRPNLTFSTLTVSNMSPEDSSIYLCSVTGRQETQYFGPGTRLLVL.

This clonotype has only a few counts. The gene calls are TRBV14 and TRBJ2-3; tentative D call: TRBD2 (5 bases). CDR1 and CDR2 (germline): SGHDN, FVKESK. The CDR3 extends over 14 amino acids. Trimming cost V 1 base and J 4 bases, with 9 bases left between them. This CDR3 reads CASSQVGVADTQYF. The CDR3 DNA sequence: TGTGCCAGCAGCCAAGTGGGAGTTGCAGATACGCAGTATTTT. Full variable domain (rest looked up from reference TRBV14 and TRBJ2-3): EAGVTQFPSHSVIEKGQTVTLRCDPISGHDNLYWYRRVMGKEIKFLLHFVKESKQDESGMPNNRFLAERTGGTYSTLKVQPAELEDSGVYFCASSQVGVADTQYFGPGTRLTVL.

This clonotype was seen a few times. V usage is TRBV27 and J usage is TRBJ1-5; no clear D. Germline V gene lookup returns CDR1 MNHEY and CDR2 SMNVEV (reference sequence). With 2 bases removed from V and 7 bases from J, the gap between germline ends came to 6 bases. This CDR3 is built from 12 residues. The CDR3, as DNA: TGTGCCAGCAGTTTAGCGGGGCAGCCCCAGCATTTT. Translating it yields CASSLAGQPQHF.

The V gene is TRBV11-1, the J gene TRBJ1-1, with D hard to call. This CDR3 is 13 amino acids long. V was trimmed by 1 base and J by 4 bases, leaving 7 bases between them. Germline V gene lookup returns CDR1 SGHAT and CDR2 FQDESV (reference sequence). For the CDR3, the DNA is TGTGCCAGCAGCTTAGACCGGGCCACTGAAGCTTTCTTT. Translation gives CASSLDRATEAFF.

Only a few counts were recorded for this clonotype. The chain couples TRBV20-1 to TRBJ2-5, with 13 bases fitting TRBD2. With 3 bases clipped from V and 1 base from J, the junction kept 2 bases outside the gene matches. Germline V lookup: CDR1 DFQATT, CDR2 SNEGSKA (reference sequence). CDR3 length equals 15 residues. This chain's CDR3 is CSASRTSGSQETQYF. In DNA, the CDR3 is TGCAGTGCTAGCCGGACTAGCGGGAGCCAAGAGACCCAGTACTTC.

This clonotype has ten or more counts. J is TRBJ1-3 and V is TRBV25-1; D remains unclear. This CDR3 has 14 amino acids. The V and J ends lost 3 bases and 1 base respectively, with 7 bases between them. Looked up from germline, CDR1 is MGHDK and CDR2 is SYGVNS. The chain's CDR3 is CASSEERSGNTIYF. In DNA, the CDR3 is TGTGCCAGCAGTGAGGAAAGGTCTGGAAACACCATATATTTT.

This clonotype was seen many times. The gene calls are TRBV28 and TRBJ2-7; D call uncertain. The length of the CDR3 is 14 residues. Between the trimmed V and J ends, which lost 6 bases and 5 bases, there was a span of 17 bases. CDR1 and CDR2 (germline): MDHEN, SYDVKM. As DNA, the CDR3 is TGTGCCAGCAGCAGGACCTTGTTAGCCCACGAGCAGTACTTC. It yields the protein CASSRTLLAHEQYF.

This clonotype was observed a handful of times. The CDR3 loop is CASSKRQGANTEAFF. CDR3 sequence (DNA): TGTGCCAGCAGTAAACGACAGGGAGCGAACACTGAAGCTTTCTTT. The chain joins TRBV12-3 or TRBV12-4 to TRBJ1-1, with 7 bases that match TRBD1. This CDR3 is 15 amino acids long. After removal of 5 bases from V and 1 base from J, the junction contained 7 bases not matched to a gene.

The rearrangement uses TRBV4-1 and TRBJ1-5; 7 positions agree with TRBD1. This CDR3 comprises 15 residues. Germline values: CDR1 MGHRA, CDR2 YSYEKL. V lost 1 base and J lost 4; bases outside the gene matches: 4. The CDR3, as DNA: TGCGCCAGCAGCCAAGTTGACAGGGCAAATCAGCCCCAGCATTTT. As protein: CASSQVDRANQPQHF.

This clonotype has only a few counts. The CDR3 nucleotides read TGTGCCAGCATTAAAAGGGGGTTCGAGACAGTTCGTCGGACTGAAGCTTTCTTT. Its protein product is CASIKRGFETVRRTEAFF. V and J are TRBV6-2 or TRBV6-3 and TRBJ1-1, with D possibly matching TRBD1 (6 bases). V was pared by 7 bases and J by 5 bases, with 29 bases between. The CDR3 runs to 18 residues. Per the germline V gene, CDR1 is MNHEY and CDR2 is SVGEGT.

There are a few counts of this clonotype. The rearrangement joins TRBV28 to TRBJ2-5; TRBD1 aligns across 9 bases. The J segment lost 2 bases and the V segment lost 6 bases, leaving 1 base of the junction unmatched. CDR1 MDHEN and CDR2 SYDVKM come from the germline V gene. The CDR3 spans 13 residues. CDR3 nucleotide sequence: TGTGCCAGCAGGACAGGGGGGCAAGAGACCCAGTACTTC. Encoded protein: CASRTGGQETQYF. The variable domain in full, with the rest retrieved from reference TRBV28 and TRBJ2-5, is DVKVTQSSRYLVKRTGEKVFLECVQDMDHENMFWYRQDPGLGLRLIYFSYDVKMKEKGDIPEGYSVSREKKERFSLILESASTNQTSMYLCASRTGGQETQYFGPGTRLLVL.